The next 30 T cell receptor beta chains were all read from a single sample in a study of blood T cell repertoires in COVID-19. The data were produced by immunoSEQ multiplex PCR, yet TCRdb's version contains in-frame clones alone and is incomplete. Counted here are about 480,000 clones, roughly nine tenths occurring once; the ten biggest clones make up approximately 2%. Material for sequencing was PBMCs or T cells enriched from blood (not recorded which). The receptors come from a woman younger than 35 with acute COVID-19.

The sample holds one count of this clone. This chain links TRBV5-1 with TRBJ2-3; maybe TRBD2 (6 bases). The length of the CDR3 is 15 residues. Trimming cost V 0 bases and J 1 base, with 9 bases left between them. Germline values: CDR1 SGHRS, CDR2 YFSETQ. In nucleotides, the CDR3 is TGCGCCAGCAGCTTGGTGGCTAGCGGCACAGATACGCAGTATTTT. It translates to CASSLVASGTDTQYF. The entire variable domain, with the rest obtained from reference TRBV5-1 and TRBJ2-3, is as follows: KAGVTQTPRYLIKTRGQQVTLSCSPISGHRSVSWYQQTPGQGLQFLFEYFSETQRNKGNFPGRFSGRQFSNSRSEMNVSTLELGDSALYLCASSLVASGTDTQYFGPGTRLTVL.

This clone has just one count. The rearrangement joins TRBV28 to TRBJ2-1; possibly TRBD1 for D (6 bases). V was shortened by 6 bases and J by 8 bases, with 17 bases between the two germline ends. Germline V gene sequence: CDR1 MDHEN, CDR2 SYDVKM. The CDR3 loop spans 14 amino acids. Here the CDR3 reads CASSVQTGSHEQFF. DNA of the CDR3: TGTGCCAGCAGCGTCCAAACAGGGAGCCATGAGCAGTTCTTC.

This chain uses TRBV7-9 with TRBJ1-2; D not resolved. Per the germline V gene, CDR1 is SEHNR and CDR2 is FQNEAQ (reference sequence). The V end was cut by 5 bases, the J end by 8 bases, with 15 bases between. The CDR3 runs 13 residues. The CDR3 DNA reads as TGTGCCAGCAGCCCGGACCGGGAGAGGGGCTACACCTTC. Protein product: CASSPDRERGYTF.

The rearrangement links TRBV6-2 or TRBV6-3 to TRBJ2-1, with D possibly being TRBD2 (7 bases). The V and J ends lost 0 bases and 0 bases respectively, with 21 bases between them. The CDR3 length is 20 residues. CDR1 MNHEY and CDR2 SVGEGT come from the germline V gene. This CDR3 is CASSYSNSRGAGRSYNEQFF. DNA for the CDR3: TGTGCCAGCAGTTACTCGAATTCCCGGGGGGCGGGGCGCTCCTACAATGAGCAGTTCTTC.

The chain recombines TRBV6-5 with TRBJ2-7, with TRBD2 matching over 9 bases. The CDR3 is 13 residues long. Germline lookup yields CDR1 MNHEY and CDR2 SVGAGI. With V trimmed by 10 bases and J by 5 bases, 9 bases remained unmatched. The CDR3 region is CAITIAGVHEQYF. The CDR3 DNA is TGTGCCATCACAATAGCGGGAGTTCACGAGCAGTACTTC.

The chain is built from TRBV18 and TRBJ1-1; 8 nucleotides line up with TRBD1. The CDR3 is made up of 14 amino acids. V shed 3 bases, J shed 5 bases, and the junction held 5 bases outside the gene matches. CDR1 and CDR2 from the germline V gene are KGHSH and LQKENI. The CDR3 spells CASSPQGARTEAFF. The CDR3 bases are TGTGCCAGCTCACCCCAGGGGGCGCGGACTGAAGCTTTCTTT. The whole variable domain, filled in from reference TRBV18 and TRBJ1-1, reads NAGVMQNPRHLVRRRGQEARLRCSPMKGHSHVYWYRQLPEEGLKFMVYLQKENIIDESGMPKERFSAEFPKEGPSILRIQQVVRGDSAAYFCASSPQGARTEAFFGQGTRLTVV.

The rearrangement uses TRBV15 and TRBJ2-1; 7 bases line up with TRBD2. The V segment lost 6 bases and the J segment 2 bases; nucleotides outside the gene matches: 10. Per the germline V gene, CDR1 is LNHNV and CDR2 is YYDKDF (reference sequence). The CDR3 runs 16 residues. CDR3 residues: CATRLRPAGTYNEQFF. CDR3 nucleotide sequence: TGTGCCACCAGGCTCCGGCCAGCGGGGACCTACAATGAGCAGTTCTTC.

This chain connects TRBV27 to TRBJ2-4; 7 positions agree with TRBD1. This CDR3 is 16 amino acids long. The V gene's germline CDR1 is MNHEY and CDR2 SMNVEV (reference sequence). V shed 2 bases, J shed 1 base, and the junction held 5 bases outside the gene matches. The CDR3 sequence: CASSLDRVWAKNIQYF. The CDR3 region has the DNA TGTGCCAGCAGTTTAGACAGGGTCTGGGCCAAAAACATTCAGTACTTC.

This clone was seen a single time. This sequence joins TRBV7-9 and TRBJ1-6; TRBD1 matches 7 bases. CDR1 SEHNR and CDR2 FQNEAQ come from the germline V gene (reference sequence). This CDR3 contains 16 residues. The ends lost 6 bases at V and 3 bases at J; junction bases unmatched: 8. The CDR3 DNA sequence: TGTGCCAGCAGGAGTACGGGACAGCTCTATAATTCACCCCTCCACTTT. Protein: CASRSTGQLYNSPLHF.

This clone has just one count. Other DNA sequences in the same sample also yield this CDR3. V and J are TRBV19 and TRBJ2-3; TRBD2 aligns across 11 bases. Trimming at V came to 5 bases and at J to 2 bases, leaving 6 bases not matched to a gene. The CDR3 runs to 16 residues. Looked up from germline, CDR1 is LNHDA and CDR2 is SQIVND (reference sequence). The CDR3 DNA sequence: TGTGCCAGTAGTTCGGGACTAGCGGTGTCCACAGATACGCAGTATTTT. Its translation is CASSSGLAVSTDTQYF.

This clone has only a few counts. The same CDR3 can be traced to other DNA sequences in this sample. The V and J genes are TRBV6-5 and TRBJ1-5; TRBD1 might be the D (5 bases). Germline CDR1 is MNHEY and CDR2 is SVGAGI. Trimming removed 0 bases from V and 4 bases from J, with 10 bases in between. The CDR3 length is 15 residues. The CDR3 nucleotides read TGTGCCAGCAGTTACTCCCAGGGCGGAAATCAGCCCCAGCATTTT. It encodes CASSYSQGGNQPQHF.

This chain uses TRBV4-3 with TRBJ2-1, with D perhaps matching TRBD2 (5 bases). Germline lookup yields CDR1 LGHNA and CDR2 YSLEER. V lost 8 bases and J 2 bases, leaving 7 bases between the germline ends. CDR3 length equals 12 residues. CDR3: CASAGTYNEQFF. DNA of the CDR3: TGCGCCAGCGCGGGTACCTACAATGAGCAGTTCTTC.

The chain carries TRBV28 and TRBJ1-5, with TRBD1 as a possible D gene (6 bases). V was clipped by 6 bases and J by 3 bases, with 9 bases between them. The CDR3 is made up of 13 amino acids. CDR1 is MDHEN and CDR2 is SYDVKM in the germline V gene. The CDR3 DNA is TGTGCCAGCAGCAGACAGGCCAATCAGCCCCAGCATTTT. Protein: CASSRQANQPQHF.

V is TRBV11-2 and J is TRBJ2-4, with D possibly matching TRBD2 (6 bases). Between the trimmed V and J ends, which lost 5 bases and 9 bases, there was a span of 26 bases. The germline CDR1 and CDR2 sequences are SGHAT and FQNNGV. The length of the CDR3 is 17 residues. In nucleotides, the CDR3 is TGTGCCAGCAGCGATCATGGGTCGGGGAGATTGGGGGGCATTCAGTACTTC. This sequence encodes CASSDHGSGRLGGIQYF.

This clone was seen a few times. This sequence joins TRBV27 and TRBJ2-7, with TRBD2 identical over 8 bases. The CDR3 loop spans 14 amino acids. Germline V gene lookup returns CDR1 MNHEY and CDR2 SMNVEV (reference sequence). With V trimmed by 1 base and J by 5 bases, 4 bases remained unmatched. This CDR3 is CASSLLAGYNEQYF. CDR3 in DNA: TGTGCCAGCAGTTTATTAGCGGGGTACAACGAGCAGTACTTC.

V gene TRBV3-1 (or the pseudogene TRBV3-2) combines with J gene TRBJ1-2, with D possibly being TRBD1 (6 bases). The CDR3 length is 16 residues. Germline CDR1 LGHDT, CDR2 YNNKEL (reference sequence). The ends were cut back, 3 bases at V and 2 bases at J, with 16 bases in the middle. The CDR3 region is CASSHSGRGANYGYTF. The CDR3, as DNA: TGTGCCAGCAGCCACTCGGGGAGGGGGGCAAACTATGGCTACACCTTC.

V is TRBV28 and J is TRBJ2-7; TRBD2 agrees at 7 bases. Trimming at V came to 6 bases and at J to 0 bases, leaving 11 bases not matched to a gene. Germline lookup yields CDR1 MDHEN and CDR2 SYDVKM. CDR3 size: 16 residues. CDR3 protein: CASSSPASGGSYEQYF. The CDR3 DNA is TGTGCCAGCAGCTCCCCGGCTAGCGGAGGCTCCTACGAGCAGTACTTC.

V is TRBV16 and J is TRBJ1-3; D unclear. Germline V gene sequence: CDR1 KGHSY, CDR2 FQNENV. The CDR3 is 14 amino acids. The germline V and J ends were trimmed by 0 bases and 0 bases, with 3 bases remaining between them. For the CDR3, the DNA is TGTGCCAGCAGCCAATCCAGCTCTGGAAACACCATATATTTT. It encodes CASSQSSSGNTIYF. Variable domain in full (rest from reference TRBV16 and TRBJ1-3): GEEVAQTPKHLVRGEGQKAKLYCAPIKGHSYVFWYQQVLKNEFKFLISFQNENVFDETGMPKERFSAKCLPNSPCSLEIQATKLEDSAVYFCASSQSSSGNTIYFGEGSWLTVV.

The chain links TRBV5-5 to TRBJ1-1; TRBD1 might be the D (5 bases). With 2 bases removed from V and 3 bases from J, the gap between germline ends came to 8 bases. The germline gives CDR1 SGHKS, CDR2 YYEKEE (reference sequence). The CDR3 is 13 residues long. CDR3 in DNA: TGTGCCAGCAGCTTTGGGGGGGACACTGAAGCTTTCTTT. It encodes CASSFGGDTEAFF.

Remarks on this clone: The sample contains more than one DNA sequence encoding this CDR3. The rearrangement joins TRBV3-1 (or the pseudogene TRBV3-2) to TRBJ2-7; a possible D gene is TRBD2 (6 bases). V gave up 3 bases and J gave up 7 bases, with 7 bases separating them. The CDR3 is 11 amino acids. Per germline, CDR1 LGHDT and CDR2 YNNKEL (reference sequence). Written as DNA, the CDR3 is TGTGCCAGCAGCCAGGGGGGAGAGCAGTACTTC. Protein product: CASSQGGEQYF.

The chain carries TRBV20-1 and TRBJ2-1, with D unclear. CDR1 is DFQATT and CDR2 is SNEGSKA in the germline V gene (reference sequence). The germline V and J ends were trimmed by 6 bases and 8 bases, with 11 bases remaining between them. The CDR3 sequence is 11 residues long. The CDR3: CSASPPYEQFF. DNA for the CDR3: TGCAGTGCCTCCCCCCCGTATGAGCAGTTCTTC.

The rearrangement joins TRBV12-3 or TRBV12-4 to TRBJ2-7; 7 nucleotides agree with TRBD1. The V segment lost 5 bases and the J segment 4 bases; nucleotides outside the gene matches: 2. This CDR3 contains 12 residues. The CDR3 protein is CASSPGQYEQYF. DNA of the CDR3: TGTGCCAGCAGTCCGGGACAGTACGAGCAGTACTTC.

The rearrangement links TRBV5-8 to TRBJ1-1; D remains unclear. Germline lookup yields CDR1 SGHTS and CDR2 YDEGEE. V lost 1 base and J 3 bases, leaving 16 bases between the germline ends. The CDR3 totals 16 residues. CDR3 in DNA: TGTGCCAGCAGCTTGTTCGTTCCCTCCCCGGACACTGAAGCTTTCTTT. Translated: CASSLFVPSPDTEAFF.

The V and J genes are TRBV13 and TRBJ2-3; 15 bases align to TRBD2. The length of the CDR3 is 17 residues. J lost 6 bases, V lost 5 bases, and 9 bases had no gene match. Germline loops: CDR1 PRHDT, CDR2 FYEKMQ (reference sequence). DNA of the CDR3: TGTGCCAGCAGCGGCCCGGGACTAGCGGGAGGAATTGATACGCAGTATTTT. Protein product: CASSGPGLAGGIDTQYF.

The chain joins TRBV19 to TRBJ2-5, with 7 nucleotides matching TRBD2. The junction had 6 bases not matched to a gene; V was cut back by 3 bases and J by 2 bases. The CDR3 spans 15 residues. The V gene's germline CDR1 is LNHDA and CDR2 SQIVND (reference sequence). The CDR3 DNA reads TGTGCCAGTAGTATCCTCAAAGCGGGACAAGAGACCCAGTACTTC. Its translation is CASSILKAGQETQYF.

The chain has TRBV7-9 and TRBJ1-1, with a weak D call TRBD1 (5 bases). CDR3 size: 14 residues. Trimming pared 3 bases from V and 1 base from J, leaving 9 bases between. From germline, CDR1 is SEHNR and CDR2 FQNEAQ (reference sequence). The chain's CDR3 is CASSFDSPNTEAFF. The CDR3 bases are TGTGCCAGCAGCTTCGACAGCCCGAACACTGAAGCTTTCTTT.

The V and J genes are TRBV5-4 and TRBJ2-1; TRBD1 matches 10 bases. The germline CDR1 and CDR2 sequences are SGHNT and YYREEE (reference sequence). The J segment lost 9 bases and the V segment lost 0 bases, leaving 9 bases of the junction unmatched. The CDR3 loop spans 16 amino acids. The CDR3 coding sequence is TGTGCCAGCAGCTTGGCCTTCGGGACAGGGGAGGGTGAGCAGTTCTTC. Its protein product is CASSLAFGTGEGEQFF.

V gene TRBV3-1 (or the pseudogene TRBV3-2) combines with J gene TRBJ1-1; D is undetermined. This CDR3 is 15 amino acids long. Trimming removed 1 base from V and 2 bases from J, with 11 bases in between. CDR1 and CDR2 from the germline V gene are LGHDT and YNNKEL (reference sequence). The CDR3 region has the DNA TGTGCCAGCAGCCAAGGGTGGGGAGGCAACACTGAAGCTTTCTTT. Translated, it gives CASSQGWGGNTEAFF.

In its sample, this clone was seen a few times. V and J are TRBV6-4 and TRBJ2-3, with 7 bases aligning to TRBD1. The CDR3 is 13 amino acids. Germline V lookup: CDR1 MRHNA, CDR2 SNTAGT. Trimming took 8 bases from V and 3 from J; bases not matched to a gene: 5. In DNA, the CDR3 is TGTGCCAGCTCAGGGGGAGAAACAGATACGCAGTATTTT. Translating it yields CASSGGETDTQYF.

The chain has TRBV3-1 (or the pseudogene TRBV3-2) and TRBJ1-2, with no clear D. This CDR3 has 13 residues. The V end was cut by 1 base, the J end by 8 bases, with 11 bases between. Germline CDR1 is LGHDT and CDR2 is YNNKEL (reference sequence). The CDR3 region is CASSQAGSEGYTF. DNA of the CDR3: TGTGCCAGCAGCCAAGCCGGGAGCGAGGGCTACACCTTC.